This is a list of T cell receptor beta chains from one sample in a study of cytotoxic CD8 clonotypes in ibrutinib-treated CLL. TCRdb's table, derived via immunoSEQ multiplex PCR, lists solely in-frame clones and lacks some. Of about 200,000 clones listed, approximately 75% are singletons. The sequenced sample was PBMCs, obtained after 12 months of ibrutinib treatment. These receptors all come from a human donor with chronic lymphocytic leukemia. The CDR3 runs from the conserved cysteine through the conserved F or W.

>TRBV7-9|TRBJ2-3
CASRPRVDRGADTQYF
>TRBV2|TRBJ2-7
CASRGLVWEQYF
>TRBV4-1|TRBJ1-5
CASSQPPGQGSNQPQHF
>TRBV4-1|TRBJ2-1
CASSQDTGASSYNEQFF
>TRBV10-3|TRBJ1-2
CAISAPGANYGYTF
>TRBV6-1|TRBJ2-7
CASSVWGEEQYF
>TRBV2|.
CASSEEGDEQYF
>TRBV5-1|TRBJ2-3
CASSPGTSTDTQYF
>TRBV6-5|TRBJ2-2
CASSVGGANTGELFF
>TRBV6-5|TRBJ2-7
CASSYGRGFYEQYF
>TRBV6-5|TRBJ2-3
CASSYSKGDTQYF
>TRBV5-1|TRBJ2-1
CASSLGTSGRWGFF
>TRBV10-3|TRBJ2-1
CAISESEAFGYNEQFF
>TRBV20-1|TRBJ2-7
CSARDREQYF
>TRBV27|TRBJ1-2
CASSLTTNYGYTF
>TRBV14|TRBJ1-5
CASSHQPQHF
>TRBV6-6|TRBJ2-7
CASSYSAGYEQYF
>TRBV18|TRBJ1-5
CASSRGEGNQPQHF
>TRBV28|TRBJ1-6
CASSLRDFYNSPLHF
>TRBV13|TRBJ2-5
CASSPHGTGYQETQYF
>TRBV5-1|TRBJ2-6
CASSGGTPGRGANVLTF
>TRBV10-3|TRBJ1-5
CAISDRGGYQPQHF
>TRBV4-1|TRBJ2-1
CASSQVAENEQFF
>TRBV5-8|TRBJ2-7
CASSLYPSGNEQYF
>TRBV7-8|TRBJ1-5
CASSLGQVRVNQPQHF
>TRBV4-1|TRBJ2-4
CASSQWSPRDTKNIQYF
>TRBV7-8|TRBJ1-4
CASSSPRGSNEKLFF
>TRBV5-1|TRBJ1-1
CASSPVVGSGAFF
>TRBV19|TRBJ1-1
CASSTYTGTASTEAFF
>TRBV7-2|TRBJ1-1
CASSSTGNTEAFF
>TRBV7-9|TRBJ1-1
CASSFRDGLSSSTEAFF
>TRBV10-3|TRBJ2-7
CAITTMGEQYF
>TRBV7-9|TRBJ2-3
CASSYPGGRETQYF
>TRBV2|TRBJ2-6
CASSEALASRGDGANVLTF
>TRBV25-1|TRBJ2-7
CASSHNRDGNYEQYF
>TRBV7-9|TRBJ2-3
CASSPSGSRVDTQYF
>TRBV28|TRBJ2-1
CASSFPPGLADKQSYNEQFF
>TRBV13|TRBJ2-3
CASSLSTDTQYF
>TRBV13|TRBJ2-1
CASSWAAEQFF
>TRBV5-1|TRBJ2-3
CASSLVDPHTQYF
>TRBV5-1|TRBJ1-2
CASSLIAGQDYGYTF